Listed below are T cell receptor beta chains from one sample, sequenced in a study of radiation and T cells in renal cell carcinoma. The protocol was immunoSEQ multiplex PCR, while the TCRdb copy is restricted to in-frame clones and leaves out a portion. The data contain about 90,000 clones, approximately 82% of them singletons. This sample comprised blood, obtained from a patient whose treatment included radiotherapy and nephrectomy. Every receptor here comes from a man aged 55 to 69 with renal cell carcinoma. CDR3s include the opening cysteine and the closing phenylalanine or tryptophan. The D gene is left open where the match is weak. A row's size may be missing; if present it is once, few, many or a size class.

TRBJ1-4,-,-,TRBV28,CASSFPIPRVPGEKLFF,TGTGCCAGCAGTTTCCCTATCCCTCGGGTACCTGGTGAAAAACTGTTTTTT
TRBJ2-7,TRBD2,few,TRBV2,CASSARRESRYEQYF,TGTGCCAGCAGCGCACGGCGGGAGAGTAGATACGAGCAGTACTTC
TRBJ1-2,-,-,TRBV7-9,CASSPDSAARGYTF,TGTGCCAGCAGCCCTGATAGTGCGGCGAGGGGCTACACCTTC
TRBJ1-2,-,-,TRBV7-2,CASSSGPNYGYTF,TGTGCCAGCAGCTCGGGACCAAACTATGGCTACACCTTC
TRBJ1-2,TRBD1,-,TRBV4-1,CASSQGPGQVYGYTF,TGCGCCAGCAGCCAAGGGCCGGGACAGGTATATGGCTACACCTTC
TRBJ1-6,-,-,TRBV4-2,CASSHDNYNSPLHF,TGTGCCAGCAGCCATGACAATTATAATTCACCCCTCCACTTT
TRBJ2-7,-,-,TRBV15,CATSGQRSSYEQYF,TGTGCCACCTCCGGACAGCGATCCTCCTACGAGCAGTACTTC
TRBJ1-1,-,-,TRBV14,CASSPQGTTEAFF,TGTGCCAGCAGCCCTCAGGGTACCACTGAAGCTTTCTTT
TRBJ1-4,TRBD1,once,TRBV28,CASSSPGGGPEKLFF,TGTGCCAGCAGTTCCCCAGGGGGCGGGCCTGAAAAACTGTTTTTT
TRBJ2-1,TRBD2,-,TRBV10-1,CASSGLAGGHNEQFF,TGCGCCAGCAGTGGACTAGCGGGAGGTCACAATGAGCAGTTCTTC
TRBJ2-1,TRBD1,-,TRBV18,CASSPGQQGVNEQFF,TGTGCCAGCTCACCGGGCCAGCAGGGGGTGAATGAGCAGTTCTTC
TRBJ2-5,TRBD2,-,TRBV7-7,CASSLLTGRGETQYF,TGTGCCAGCAGCTTATTGACTGGGCGGGGGGAGACCCAGTACTTC
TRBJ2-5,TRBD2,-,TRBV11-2,CASSLRAGGFETQYF,TGTGCCAGCAGCCTCCGAGCGGGAGGCTTCGAGACCCAGTACTTC
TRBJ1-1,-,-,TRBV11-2,CASSPRTGTEAFF,TGTGCCAGCAGCCCCCGCACAGGGACTGAAGCTTTCTTT
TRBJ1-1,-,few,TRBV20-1,CSARRDTEAFF,TGCAGTGCTAGGAGGGACACTGAAGCTTTCTTT
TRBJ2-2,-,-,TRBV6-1,CASSERTPSNTGELFF,TGTGCCAGCAGTGAACGGACCCCGTCGAACACCGGGGAGCTGTTTTTT
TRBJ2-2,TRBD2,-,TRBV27,CASTERERTGELFF,TGTGCCAGCACCGAGCGGGAGAGGACCGGGGAGCTGTTTTTT
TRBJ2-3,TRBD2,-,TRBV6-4,CASSERGRATDTQYF,TGTGCCAGCAGTGAACGCGGGAGGGCCACAGATACGCAGTATTTT
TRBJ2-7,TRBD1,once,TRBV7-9,CASSLGRDRGRGEQYF,TGTGCCAGCAGCTTAGGACGGGACAGGGGGCGAGGCGAGCAGTACTTC
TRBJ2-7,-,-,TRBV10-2,CASSGIRYEQYF,TGCGCCAGCAGTGGCATTCGTTACGAGCAGTACTTC
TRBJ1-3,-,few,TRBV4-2,CASSQERGSTIYF,TGTGCCAGCAGCCAAGAGCGGGGGAGCACCATATATTTT
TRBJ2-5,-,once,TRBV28,CASNRGYSQETQYF,TGTGCCAGCAATAGGGGCTACTCACAAGAGACCCAGTACTTC
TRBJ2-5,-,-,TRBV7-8,CASSSSAVGQYF,TGTGCCAGCAGCTCTAGCGCGGTGGGCCAGTACTTC
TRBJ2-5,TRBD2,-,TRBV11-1,CASSLPPRGGRAETQYF,TGTGCCAGCAGCTTACCCCCCCGGGGGGGGAGAGCGGAGACCCAGTACTTC
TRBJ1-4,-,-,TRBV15,CATSRGLNEKLFF,TGTGCCACCAGCCGAGGCCTTAATGAAAAACTGTTTTTT
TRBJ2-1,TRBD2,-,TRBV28,CASSRPGLVRYNEQFF,TGTGCCAGCAGTCGACCGGGACTAGTCCGCTACAATGAGCAGTTCTTC
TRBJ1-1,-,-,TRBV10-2,CASSELGRGNTEAFF,TGCGCCAGCAGTGAGTTGGGTAGGGGGAACACTGAAGCTTTCTTT
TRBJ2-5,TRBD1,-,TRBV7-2,CASSLSPGVDRGETQYF,TGTGCCAGCAGCTTATCCCCCGGAGTCGACAGGGGAGAGACCCAGTACTTC
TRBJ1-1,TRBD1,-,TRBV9,CASSVSAGQGTDTEAFF,TGTGCCAGCAGCGTAAGTGCGGGACAGGGGACCGACACTGAAGCTTTCTTT
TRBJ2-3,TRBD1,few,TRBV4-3,CASSQESHLQGATDTQYF,TGCGCCAGCAGCCAAGAATCCCACTTACAGGGGGCCACAGATACGCAGTATTTT
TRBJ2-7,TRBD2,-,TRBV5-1,CASSLATGGAPYEQYF,TGCGCCAGCAGCTTGGCGACCGGGGGGGCTCCCTACGAGCAGTACTTC
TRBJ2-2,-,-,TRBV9,CASSVQTGLFTGELFF,TGTGCCAGCAGCGTGCAAACGGGACTCTTCACCGGGGAGCTGTTTTTT
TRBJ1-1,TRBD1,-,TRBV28,CASSPGQDLEAFF,TGTGCCAGCAGCCCGGGACAGGACCTTGAAGCTTTCTTT
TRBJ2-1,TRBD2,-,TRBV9,CASSVRLADNEQFF,TGTGCCAGCAGCGTAAGACTAGCAGACAATGAGCAGTTCTTC
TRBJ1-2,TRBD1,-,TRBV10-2,CASSYDREYGYTF,TGCGCCAGCAGCTACGACAGGGAGTATGGCTACACCTTC
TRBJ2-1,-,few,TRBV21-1,CASSGQGFDISYNEQFF,TGTGCCAGCAGCGGACAGGGCTTCGACATCTCCTACAATGAGCAGTTCTTC